The rows below give T cell receptor beta chains drawn from one sample of a study of T-cell memory formation after mild COVID-19. TCRdb re-called the 5' RACE reads through MiXCR, storing one row per CDR3 protein. The data show some 120,000 distinct CDR3 sequences, about 18% seen once. Sequenced: PBMCs or a T cell subset sorted from them (not recorded which). Every receptor here comes from a young man who had mild COVID-19 (a few samples of this study predate the infection). Cell type and time point are not known. Each CDR3 is given with its conserved first and last residue.

V | CDR3
TRBV6-5 | CASRAGSAVFF
TRBV4-1 | CASSQDLVLAGGLSYNEQFF
TRBV11-2 | CASSLLRGMRVETQYF
TRBV6-6 | CASSYGGARTGELFF
TRBV5-1 | CASSFFSGADGDTQYF
TRBV7-2 | CASSLYWSTEAFF
TRBV11-1 | CASSSDHYNEQFF
TRBV7-9 | CASSSSQGIMATGELFF
TRBV6-1 | CASSRQGDGEQFF
TRBV6-5 | CASSPIYGDRPGELFF
TRBV9 | CASSAQVGSHTIYF
TRBV4-2 | CASSHERAYEQYF
TRBV20-1 | CSVHDRGGETQYF
TRBV12-3/TRBV12-4 | CASSLKGETQYF
TRBV6-5 | CASRSGQGADGYTF
TRBV20-1 | CSAPGTSSAKNIQYF
TRBV29-1 | CSVMTGLNTEAFF
TRBV5-1 | CASSADRAVASYEQYF
TRBV7-2 | CASSLVVRETQYF
TRBV5-5 | CASSPVSFNQPQHF
TRBV5-1 | CASSLVYRGRTEAFF
TRBV3-1 | CASSPGLTEAFF
TRBV24-1 | CATSPGQGLNEQFF
TRBV20-1 | CSARDRIWDTEAFF
TRBV2 | CATATFLAGETQYF
TRBV2 | CASSEFPEEGVYF
TRBV11-2 | CASSTPGEGYTF
TRBV3-1 | CASSQSGNQPQHF
TRBV9 | CASSKLVSGGAGELFF
TRBV7-9 | CASSFGEGSTEAFF
TRBV6-5 | CASTPGENYGYTF
TRBV15 | CATRSRAGIETQYF
TRBV2 | CASSEAGTGAGYTF
TRBV28 | CASSSGRRGVTDTQYF
TRBV5-1 | CASRTGTGSEETQYF
TRBV7-2 | CASSLQRGYEQYF
TRBV10-3 | CATTGGLDTEAFF
TRBV12-3/TRBV12-4 | CASSSDNYNEQFF
TRBV6-6 | CASRERELNEKLFF
TRBV28 | CASSSSSYGYTF
TRBV12-3/TRBV12-4 | CASSLGVNNSPLHF
TRBV12-3/TRBV12-4 | CASANQETQYF
TRBV25-1 | CASSLSGVGTGELFF
TRBV5-1 | CASSGTGNTNTEAFF
TRBV7-9 | CASSLSGGASYNEQFF
TRBV7-7 | CASSSGDRVDTQYF
TRBV5-1 | CASSWGLDAGYTF
TRBV15 | CATSRGVGENYGYTF
TRBV9 | CASSAVELDNEQFF
TRBV19 | CASSIRNGPYGYTF
TRBV12-3/TRBV12-4 | CASSFGSSGNTIYF
TRBV3-1 | CASSQFPPVSGFDTGELFF
TRBV5-1 | CASAAGGENIQYF